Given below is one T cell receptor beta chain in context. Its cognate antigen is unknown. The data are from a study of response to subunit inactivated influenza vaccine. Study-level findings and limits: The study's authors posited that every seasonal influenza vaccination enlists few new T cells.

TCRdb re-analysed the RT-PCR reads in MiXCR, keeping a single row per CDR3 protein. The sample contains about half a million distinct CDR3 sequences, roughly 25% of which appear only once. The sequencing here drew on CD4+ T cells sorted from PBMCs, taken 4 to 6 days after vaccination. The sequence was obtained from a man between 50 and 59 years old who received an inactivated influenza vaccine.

The CDR3 coding sequence is TGTGCCAGCAGCTCCCGCAGCGACACTGAAGCTTTCTTT. Translated: CASSSRSDTEAFF. The genes are TRBV5-5 and TRBJ1-1; D uncertain. This CDR3 is 13 amino acids long. Deletions cut 3 bases from V and 3 bases from J, with 9 bases between. Per germline, CDR1 SGHKS and CDR2 YYEKEE (reference sequence).